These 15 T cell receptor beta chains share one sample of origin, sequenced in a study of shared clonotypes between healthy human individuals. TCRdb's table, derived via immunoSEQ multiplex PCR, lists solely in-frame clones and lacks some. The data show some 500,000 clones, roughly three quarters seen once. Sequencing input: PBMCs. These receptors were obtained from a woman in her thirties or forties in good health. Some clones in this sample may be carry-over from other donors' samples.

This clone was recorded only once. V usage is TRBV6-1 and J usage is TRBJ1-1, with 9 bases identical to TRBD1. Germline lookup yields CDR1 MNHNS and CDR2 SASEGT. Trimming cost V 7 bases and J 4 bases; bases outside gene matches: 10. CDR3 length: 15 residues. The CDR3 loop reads CASNAFLGQGTEAFF. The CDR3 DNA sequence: TGTGCCAGCAACGCCTTTCTGGGACAGGGCACTGAAGCTTTCTTT.

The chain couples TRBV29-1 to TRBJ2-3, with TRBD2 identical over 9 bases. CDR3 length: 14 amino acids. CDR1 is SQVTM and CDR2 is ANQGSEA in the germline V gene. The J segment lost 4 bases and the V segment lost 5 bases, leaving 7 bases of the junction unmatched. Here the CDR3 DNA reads TGCAGCGTTTCGGCTAGCGGGACCCCAGATACGCAGTATTTT. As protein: CSVSASGTPDTQYF.

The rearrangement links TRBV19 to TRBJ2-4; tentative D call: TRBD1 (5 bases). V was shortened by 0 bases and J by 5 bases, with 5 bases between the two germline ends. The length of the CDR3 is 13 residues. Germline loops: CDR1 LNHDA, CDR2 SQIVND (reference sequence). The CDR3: CASSIDRENIQYF. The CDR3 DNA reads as TGTGCCAGTAGTATAGACAGGGAAAACATTCAGTACTTC. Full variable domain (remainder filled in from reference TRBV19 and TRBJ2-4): DGGITQSPKYLFRKEGQNVTLSCEQNLNHDAMYWYRQDPGQGLRLIYYSQIVNDFQKGDIAEGYSVSREKKESFPLTVTSAQKNPTAFYLCASSIDRENIQYFGAGTRLSVL.

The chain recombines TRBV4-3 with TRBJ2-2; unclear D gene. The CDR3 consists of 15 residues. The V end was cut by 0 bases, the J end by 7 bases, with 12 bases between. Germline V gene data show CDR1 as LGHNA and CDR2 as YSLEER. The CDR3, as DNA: TGCGCCAGCAGCCAAGAATCATCACAACACGGGGAGCTGTTTTTT. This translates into CASSQESSQHGELFF.

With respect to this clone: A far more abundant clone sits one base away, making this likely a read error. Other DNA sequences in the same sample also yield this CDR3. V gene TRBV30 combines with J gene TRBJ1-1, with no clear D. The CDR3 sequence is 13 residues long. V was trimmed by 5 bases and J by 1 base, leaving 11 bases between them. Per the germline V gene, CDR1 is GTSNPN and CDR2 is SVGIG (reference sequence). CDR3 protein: CAWEGNTNTEAFF. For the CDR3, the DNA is TGTGCCTGGGAGGGAAACACGAACACTGAAGCTTTCTTT. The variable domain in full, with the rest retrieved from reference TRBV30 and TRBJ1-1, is SQTIHQWPATLVQPVGSPLSLECTVEGTSNPNLYWYRQAAGRGLQLLFYSVGIGQISSEVPQNLSASRPQDRQFILSSKKLLLSDSGFYLCAWEGNTNTEAFFGQGTRLTVV.

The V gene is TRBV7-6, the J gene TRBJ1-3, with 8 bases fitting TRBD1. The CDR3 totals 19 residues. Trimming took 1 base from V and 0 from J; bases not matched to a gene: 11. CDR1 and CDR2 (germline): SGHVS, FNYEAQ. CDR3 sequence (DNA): TGTGCCAGCAGCTTAGACGGGACAGGCGTCTTAGACTCTGGAAACACCATATATTTT. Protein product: CASSLDGTGVLDSGNTIYF.

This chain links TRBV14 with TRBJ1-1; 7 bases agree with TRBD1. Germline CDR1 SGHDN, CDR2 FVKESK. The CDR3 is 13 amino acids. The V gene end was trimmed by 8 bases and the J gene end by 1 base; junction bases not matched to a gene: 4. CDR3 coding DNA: TGTGCCAGCTCCGGACAGGCGAACACTGAAGCTTTCTTT. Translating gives CASSGQANTEAFF.

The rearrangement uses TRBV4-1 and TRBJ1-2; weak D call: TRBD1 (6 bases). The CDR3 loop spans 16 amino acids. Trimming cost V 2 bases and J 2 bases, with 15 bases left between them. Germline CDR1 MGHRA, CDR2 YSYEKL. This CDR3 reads CASSQPTGMWNYGYTF. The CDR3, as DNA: TGCGCCAGCAGCCAACCTACAGGGATGTGGAACTATGGCTACACCTTC.

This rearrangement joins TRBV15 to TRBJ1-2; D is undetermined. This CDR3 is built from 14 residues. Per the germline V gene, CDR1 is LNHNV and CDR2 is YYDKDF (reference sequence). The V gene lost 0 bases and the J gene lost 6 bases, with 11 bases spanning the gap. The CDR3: CATSRDRFGDGYTF. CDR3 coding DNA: TGTGCCACCAGCAGAGACAGGTTTGGGGATGGCTACACCTTC.

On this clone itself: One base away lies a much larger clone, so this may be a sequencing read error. The DNA for the CDR3 is TGTGCCAGCAGCTCCGGCTATGGCTACACCTTC. This codes for CASSSGYGYTF. The chain recombines TRBV7-9 with TRBJ1-2; D uncertain. The CDR3 loop spans 11 amino acids. V lost 4 bases, J lost 4 bases, and 4 bases lay in between. Germline V lookup: CDR1 SEHNR, CDR2 FQNEAQ (reference sequence).

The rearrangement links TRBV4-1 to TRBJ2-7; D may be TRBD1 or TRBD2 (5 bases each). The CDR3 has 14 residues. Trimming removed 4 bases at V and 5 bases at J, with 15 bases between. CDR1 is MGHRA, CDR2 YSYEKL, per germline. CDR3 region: CASSPEGTFHEQYF. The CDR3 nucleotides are TGCGCCAGCAGCCCCGAAGGGACCTTCCACGAGCAGTACTTC.

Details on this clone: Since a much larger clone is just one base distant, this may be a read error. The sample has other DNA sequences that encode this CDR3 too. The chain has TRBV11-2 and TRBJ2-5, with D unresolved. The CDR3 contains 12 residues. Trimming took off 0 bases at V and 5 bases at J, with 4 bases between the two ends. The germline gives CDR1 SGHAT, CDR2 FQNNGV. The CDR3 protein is CASSLDRETQYF. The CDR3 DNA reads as TGTGCCAGCAGCTTAGATCGGGAGACCCAGTACTTC.

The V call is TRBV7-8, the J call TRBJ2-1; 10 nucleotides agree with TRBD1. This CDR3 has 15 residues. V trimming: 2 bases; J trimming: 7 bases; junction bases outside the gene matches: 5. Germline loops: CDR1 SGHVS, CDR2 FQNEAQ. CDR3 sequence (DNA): TGTGCCAGCAGCTTACGGGACAGGGGATGGAATGAGCAGTTCTTC. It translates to CASSLRDRGWNEQFF.

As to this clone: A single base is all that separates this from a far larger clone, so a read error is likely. In nucleotides, the CDR3 is TGTGCCAGCAGCTCCACAGGGAACACTGAAGCTTTCTTT. Its translation is CASSSTGNTEAFF. V gene TRBV5-4 combines with J gene TRBJ1-1, with TRBD1 as a possible D gene (5 bases). Germline lookup yields CDR1 SGHNT and CDR2 YYREEE (reference sequence). This CDR3 contains 13 residues. Deletions cut 3 bases from V and 1 base from J, with 7 bases between.

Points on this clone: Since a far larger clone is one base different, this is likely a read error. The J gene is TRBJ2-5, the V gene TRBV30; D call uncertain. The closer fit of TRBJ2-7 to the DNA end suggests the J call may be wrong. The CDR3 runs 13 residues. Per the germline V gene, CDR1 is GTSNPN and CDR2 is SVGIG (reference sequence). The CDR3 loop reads CAWSVLGYYEQYF. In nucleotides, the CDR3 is TGTGCCTGGAGTGTACTGGGGTACTACGAGCAGTACTTC.